The next 20 T cell receptor beta chains were all read from a single sample in a study of beta chain features in type 1 diabetes. Sequencing targeted expressed TCRB transcripts, as all isolated RNA had been reverse transcribed. The protocol was immunoSEQ multiplex PCR, while the TCRdb copy is restricted to in-frame clones and leaves out a portion. Here the sample spans 150,000 to 180,000 clones, around a tenth being singletons. These TCRs are of unknown antigen specificity. Study-wide findings and caveats: TCRB CDR3s from Type 1 diabetes patients were moderately but significantly shorter in all four CD4+ subsets.

The sample was central memory CD4+ T cells from blood. The receptors derive from a man aged 30 to 39 with type 1 diabetes.

This clone has a handful of counts. The gene calls are TRBV2 and TRBJ2-6; D is possibly TRBD1 (5 bases). This CDR3 spans 12 amino acids. The V gene lost 4 bases and the J gene lost 10 bases, with 8 bases spanning the gap. Germline CDR1 reads SNHLY; CDR2 reads FYNNEI. The CDR3 bases are TGTGCCAGCAGTGGGCAGGGTAACGTCCTGACTTTC. This sequence encodes CASSGQGNVLTF.

This clone was observed a handful of times. The CDR3 DNA reads as TGTGCCTGGTCAGCGGGGGTTTCCTACAATGAGCAGTTCTTC. This gives the protein CAWSAGVSYNEQFF. The chain uses TRBV30 and TRBJ2-1; 8 nucleotides match TRBD2. The CDR3 length is 14 residues. With 5 bases clipped from V and 1 base from J, the junction kept 4 bases outside the gene matches. The germline V gene encodes CDR1 GTSNPN and CDR2 SVGIG (reference sequence).

This clone was counted between two and nine times. The chain is built from TRBV28 and TRBJ1-1; tentative D call: TRBD1 (6 bases). Germline V gene lookup returns CDR1 MDHEN and CDR2 SYDVKM. CDR3 length: 15 amino acids. With 2 bases removed from V and 2 bases from J, the gap between germline ends came to 12 bases. The CDR3 DNA reads as TGTGCCAGCAGTTTAGGGGGGGCAGGCAACACTGAAGCTTTCTTT. The encoded protein is CASSLGGAGNTEAFF.

This chain connects TRBV5-4 to TRBJ1-2, with TRBD1 matching 10 bases. The CDR3 covers 14 residues. Losses at the gene ends were 4 bases for V and 6 bases for J; bases not matched to a gene: 6. Germline CDR1 reads SGHNT; CDR2 reads YYREEE (reference sequence). The CDR3 region is CASSNPGQGNGYTF. As DNA, the CDR3 is TGTGCCAGCAGCAACCCGGGACAGGGGAATGGCTACACCTTC.

The genes are TRBV29-1 and TRBJ2-3; 10 positions match TRBD2. The CDR3 runs to 14 residues. The germline V gene has CDR1 SQVTM and CDR2 ANQGSEA. J was trimmed by 1 base and V by 8 bases; bases with no gene match: 6. CDR3 DNA sequence: TGCAGCACTTCCGGACTAGCGGGCACAGATACGCAGTATTTT. It is translated as CSTSGLAGTDTQYF.

This clone was picked up a small number of times. The chain is built from TRBV5-1 and TRBJ2-7; 9 bases align to TRBD1. Germline CDR1 is SGHRS and CDR2 is YFSETQ. Trimming took 2 bases from V and 2 from J; bases not matched to a gene: 5. The CDR3 covers 15 residues. The CDR3 region is CASSFGTGSAYEQYF. The DNA of the CDR3 is TGCGCCAGCAGCTTCGGGACAGGGAGTGCCTACGAGCAGTACTTC.

This clone occurred many times. The CDR3 sequence is CASSSPRGINEQFF. DNA for the CDR3: TGTGCCAGCAGCTCTCCTCGGGGGATTAATGAGCAGTTCTTC. The chain uses TRBV11-2 and TRBJ2-1; D is possibly TRBD2 (6 bases). CDR3 size: 14 residues. Trimming shortened V by 4 bases and J by 7 bases, and 14 bases separated the two germline ends. Germline CDR1 SGHAT, CDR2 FQNNGV.

This clone was observed a few times. The chain is built from TRBV7-9 and TRBJ1-1; no definite D call. The CDR3 totals 14 residues. Trimming removed 3 bases from V and 1 base from J, with 9 bases in between. Germline lookup yields CDR1 SEHNR and CDR2 FQNEAQ (reference sequence). CDR3 residues: CASSFSGGNTEAFF. CDR3 DNA: TGTGCCAGCAGCTTTTCGGGAGGGAACACTGAAGCTTTCTTT.

This chain uses TRBV20-1 with TRBJ2-5, with 7 bases identical to TRBD1. Germline loops: CDR1 DFQATT, CDR2 SNEGSKA (reference sequence). This CDR3 is built from 11 residues. The CDR3 loop is CRVGQQETQYF. The DNA for the CDR3 is TGCAGAGTGGGACAGCAAGAGACCCAGTACTTC.

The chain employs TRBV28 and TRBJ1-1, with D perhaps TRBD1 (5 bases). V was pared by 5 bases and J by 8 bases, with 18 bases between. Germline V gene sequence: CDR1 MDHEN, CDR2 SYDVKM. The CDR3 runs to 14 residues. In DNA, the CDR3 is TGTGCCAGCAGTCCCAGGGCTATGGTTTTGGAAGCTTTCTTT. Translated, it gives CASSPRAMVLEAFF. The full variable domain, rest sourced from reference TRBV28 and TRBJ1-1, is DVKVTQSSRYLVKRTGEKVFLECVQDMDHENMFWYRQDPGLGLRLIYFSYDVKMKEKGDIPEGYSVSREKKERFSLILESASTNQTSMYLCASSPRAMVLEAFFGQGTRLTVV.

This chain joins TRBV25-1 and TRBJ2-3; 10 bases align to TRBD2. This CDR3 is built from 15 residues. In germline, CDR1 is MGHDK, CDR2 SYGVNS. V trimming: 2 bases; J trimming: 1 base; junction bases outside the gene matches: 0. The CDR3 reads CASSETSGGTDTQYF. The CDR3 DNA sequence: TGTGCCAGCAGTGAAACTAGCGGGGGCACAGATACGCAGTATTTT.

The V gene is TRBV7-2, the J gene TRBJ2-1; 11 bases match TRBD2. With V trimmed by 11 bases and J by 7 bases, 10 bases remained unmatched. There are 14 residues in the CDR3. Germline V gene data show CDR1 as SGHTA and CDR2 as FQGNSA. CDR3 sequence reads: CASKETSGKNEQFF. CDR3 sequence (DNA): TGTGCCTCTAAAGAGACTAGCGGGAAAAATGAGCAGTTCTTC.

This clone was detected a few times. This chain joins TRBV7-3 and TRBJ1-2, with 10 bases lining up with TRBD1. Trimming took 6 bases from V and 6 from J; bases not matched to a gene: 7. The CDR3 runs 14 residues. CDR1 and CDR2 from the germline V gene are SGHTA and FQGTGA. CDR3 loop: CASRGQGKGDGYTF. For the CDR3, the DNA is TGTGCCAGCAGGGGACAGGGGAAGGGAGATGGCTACACCTTC.

This clone was seen only a few times. The chain is built from TRBV28 and TRBJ2-1; D ambiguous. This CDR3 is built from 12 residues. Trimming pared 1 base from V and 9 bases from J, leaving 7 bases between. Germline lookup yields CDR1 MDHEN and CDR2 SYDVKM. In nucleotides, the CDR3 is TGTGCCAGCAGTTTATTACCCAGTGAGCAGTTCTTC. Its protein is CASSLLPSEQFF.

This clone was observed a few times. The chain combines TRBV5-1 with TRBJ2-5; D gene uncertain. The CDR3 totals 14 residues. Trimming pared 0 bases from V and 1 base from J, leaving 7 bases between. Germline assignment: CDR1 SGHRS and CDR2 YFSETQ. CDR3 protein: CASSLELPQETQYF. Written as DNA, the CDR3 is TGCGCCAGCAGCTTGGAACTACCCCAAGAGACCCAGTACTTC.

This clone has at least ten counts. The V gene is TRBV28, the J gene TRBJ2-3; the D gene is possibly TRBD1 (5 bases). Germline V gene data show CDR1 as MDHEN and CDR2 as SYDVKM. CDR3 length equals 14 residues. V was shortened by 5 bases and J by 5 bases, with 14 bases between the two germline ends. CDR3 nucleotides: TGTGCCAGCAGTGCCGGACATTCGGGAGATACGCAGTATTTT. Its protein product is CASSAGHSGDTQYF.

This chain uses TRBV7-3 with TRBJ2-3; D perhaps matches TRBD1 (6 bases). This CDR3 region has 15 residues. Germline V lookup: CDR1 SGHTA, CDR2 FQGTGA. The V and J ends lost 3 bases and 3 bases respectively, with 13 bases between them. This CDR3 reads CASSFLGQPTDTQYF. For the CDR3, the DNA is TGTGCCAGCAGCTTTCTAGGACAGCCTACAGATACGCAGTATTTT.

This chain uses TRBV7-2 with TRBJ2-5, with D possibly matching TRBD1 (6 bases). The CDR3 consists of 13 residues. V was cut by 5 bases and J by 5 bases, with 12 bases left in between. Germline V gives CDR1 SGHTA, CDR2 FQGNSA. CDR3 residues: CASSTGMRETQYF. The CDR3 bases are TGTGCCAGCAGCACAGGGATGAGGGAGACCCAGTACTTC.

The rearrangement joins TRBV28 to TRBJ2-5, with a tentative D call TRBD1 (6 bases). CDR1 and CDR2 from the germline V gene are MDHEN and SYDVKM. V was shortened by 5 bases and J by 5 bases, with 18 bases between the two germline ends. There are 15 residues in the CDR3. CDR3 sequence: CASSPTTGFTETQYF. The CDR3, as DNA: TGTGCCAGCAGTCCCACCACAGGGTTCACGGAGACCCAGTACTTC. Based on the CDR3 plus reference TRBV28 and TRBJ2-5, the full variable domain is DVKVTQSSRYLVKRTGEKVFLECVQDMDHENMFWYRQDPGLGLRLIYFSYDVKMKEKGDIPEGYSVSREKKERFSLILESASTNQTSMYLCASSPTTGFTETQYFGPGTRLLVL.

This clone turned up a few times. The chain joins TRBV19 to TRBJ2-7; TRBD1 matches at 8 bases. The CDR3 length is 15 residues. Germline lookup yields CDR1 LNHDA and CDR2 SQIVND (reference sequence). V shed 5 bases, J shed 0 bases, and the junction held 6 bases outside the gene matches. The CDR3 sequence is CASSGPGQVSYEQYF. CDR3 nucleotides: TGTGCCAGTAGTGGGCCGGGACAGGTCTCCTACGAGCAGTACTTC.